This TCR beta chain came from a study of lymphopenia after photon versus proton radiotherapy. The table lists this clone with a count of one. CDR1 is KGHSH, CDR2 LQKENI, per germline. The length of the CDR3 is 15 residues. The V gene end was trimmed by 6 bases and the J gene end by 5 bases; junction bases not matched to a gene: 3. The repertoire was sequenced with immunoSEQ multiplex PCR; TCRdb's copy has only in-frame clones and lacks some. The sample has some 7,000 clones, 81% seen once. This clonotype was obtained from a man aged 25 to 40 with gastric cancer. The chain has TRBV18 and TRBJ2-2, with 13 bases matching TRBD2. Here the sequenced sample was peripheral blood, taken from a patient treated with photon-based radiotherapy. This CDR3 reads CASSATSGGTGELFF. The CDR3 DNA reads as TGTGCCAGCTCCGCGACTAGCGGGGGGACCGGGGAGCTGTTTTTT.